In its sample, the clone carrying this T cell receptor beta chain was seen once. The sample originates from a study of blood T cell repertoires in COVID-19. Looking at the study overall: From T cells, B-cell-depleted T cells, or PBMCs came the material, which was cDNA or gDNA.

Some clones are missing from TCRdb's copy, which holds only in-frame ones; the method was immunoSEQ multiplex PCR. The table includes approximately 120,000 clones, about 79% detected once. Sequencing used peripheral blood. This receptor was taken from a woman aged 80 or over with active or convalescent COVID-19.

CDR3 region: CATVGGVYGYTF. DNA of the CDR3: TGTGCCACCGTAGGGGGGGTTTATGGCTACACCTTC. The genes are TRBV6-5 and TRBJ1-2; D perhaps matches TRBD1 (6 bases). Germline V gene sequence: CDR1 MNHEY, CDR2 SVGAGI. CDR3 length equals 12 residues. V was shortened by 10 bases and J by 5 bases, with 14 bases between the two germline ends.